The 17 T cell receptor beta chains in this list originate from one sample, sequenced in a study of shared clonotypes between healthy human individuals. The table came from immunoSEQ multiplex PCR; TCRdb's copy has only in-frame clones and leaves some out. Among millions of clones, 90% to 95% were seen once, and the ten largest hold 0.35% to 0.5%. The specimen was naive CD4+ T cells from PBMCs. Subset denoted: CD45RA+ positively selected. All receptors derive from a man between 18 and 35 years old in good health. Some clones in this sample may be carry-over from other donors' samples.

This chain links TRBV5-4 with TRBJ1-4; TRBD1 might be the D (5 bases). V shed 4 bases and J shed 6 bases, with 13 bases lying between them. CDR3 size: 14 residues. From germline, CDR1 is SGHNT and CDR2 YYREEE (reference sequence). The CDR3: CASSPRGHDEKLFF. CDR3 nucleotide sequence: TGTGCCAGCAGCCCCCGGGGCCACGATGAAAAACTGTTTTTT.

This sequence joins TRBV9 and TRBJ1-2; D perhaps matches TRBD1 (5 bases). The CDR3 totals 15 residues. The germline V gene encodes CDR1 SGDLS and CDR2 YYNGEE. V lost 4 bases, J lost 0 bases, and 13 bases lay in between. For the CDR3, the DNA is TGTGCCAGCAGCCCCGGGACGGCGGCTAACTATGGCTACACCTTC. Amino acids: CASSPGTAANYGYTF.

Comments on this clone: This CDR3 is missing its conserved last phenylalanine or tryptophan, likely due to a read error. The DNA is left out, because the CDR3 cannot be placed on it with certainty; the CDR3 is given as TCRdb lists it. The rearrangement joins TRBV25-1 to TRBJ2-7; the table's D call, TRBD2, has no DNA check behind it. CDR1 MGHDK and CDR2 SYGVNS come from the germline V gene. The CDR3 spans 8 amino acids, including both terminal residues. CDR3: CASTVRGY.

The chain combines TRBV5-1 with TRBJ1-2; TRBD1 matches at 8 bases. Germline CDR1 SGHRS, CDR2 YFSETQ. The CDR3 consists of 13 residues. V gave up 4 bases and J gave up 7 bases; unmatched junction bases: 6. The CDR3 nucleotides are TGCGCCAGCAGCATAACAGGGGGAGGTGGCTACACCTTC. Translation: CASSITGGGGYTF.

V and J are TRBV4-3 and TRBJ2-5, with D perhaps matching TRBD1 (5 bases). The J call could be wrong; TRBJ2-7 is a better fit for the DNA end. The germline V gene encodes CDR1 LGHNA and CDR2 YSLEER. CDR3 length: 15 amino acids. This chain's CDR3 is CASSQGYRSSYEQYF. The CDR3 DNA reads TGCGCCAGCAGCCAAGGGTACAGGAGCTCCTACGAGCAGTACTTC.

The chain has TRBV11-1 and TRBJ2-1; D might be TRBD1 or TRBD2, each matching 5 bases. This CDR3 is built from 14 residues. The V and J ends lost 5 bases and 7 bases respectively, with 15 bases between them. Germline CDR1 and CDR2: SGHAT and FQDESV (reference sequence). The CDR3 nucleotides are TGTGCCAGCAGCCCGGGGCAGGGTATGAATGAGCAGTTCTTC. The encoded protein is CASSPGQGMNEQFF.

The J gene is TRBJ1-2, the V gene TRBV28; TRBD1 matches 10 bases. The germline V gene encodes CDR1 MDHEN and CDR2 SYDVKM. The J segment lost 8 bases and the V segment lost 6 bases, leaving 9 bases of the junction unmatched. The CDR3 has 14 amino acids. In nucleotides, the CDR3 is TGTGCCAGCAGCCCGGGACAGGGGATAGTGGGCTACACCTTC. Translated: CASSPGQGIVGYTF.

The chain has TRBV28 and TRBJ1-1; 11 nucleotides line up with TRBD1. Trimming took 6 bases from V and 5 from J; bases not matched to a gene: 14. This CDR3 comprises 17 residues. In germline, CDR1 is MDHEN, CDR2 SYDVKM. This CDR3 is CASSPTGQGARRTEAFF. In DNA, the CDR3 is TGTGCCAGCAGCCCTACCGGACAGGGGGCGCGGAGGACTGAAGCTTTCTTT.

The chain links TRBV7-2 to TRBJ2-5, with no clear D. V was shortened by 6 bases and J by 4 bases, with 15 bases between the two germline ends. The germline CDR1 and CDR2 sequences are SGHTA and FQGNSA. The CDR3 sequence is 14 residues long. CDR3 DNA sequence: TGTGCCAGCAGTCGATCAGTGCCGGGAGAGACCCAGTACTTC. This gives the protein CASSRSVPGETQYF. The variable domain in full, completed from reference TRBV7-2 and TRBJ2-5, reads GAGVSQSPSNKVTEKGKDVELRCDPISGHTALYWYRQSLGQGLEFLIYFQGNSAPDKSGLPSDRFSAERTGGSVSTLTIQRTQQEDSAVYLCASSRSVPGETQYFGPGTRLLVL.

Comment on this clone: The same CDR3 also results from other DNA sequences found in this sample. The CDR3 reads CASSAQGSGNTIYF. The CDR3 nucleotides read TGTGCCAGCAGTGCACAGGGCTCTGGAAACACCATATATTTT. The chain uses TRBV25-1 and TRBJ1-3, with D possibly TRBD1 on 6 matching bases. V lost 4 bases, J lost 0 bases, and 7 bases lay in between. This CDR3 has 14 amino acids. Germline values: CDR1 MGHDK, CDR2 SYGVNS.

The J gene is TRBJ1-2, the V gene TRBV15; D perhaps matches TRBD1 (6 bases). CDR1 and CDR2 from the germline V gene are LNHNV and YYDKDF (reference sequence). Trimming stripped 2 bases from V and 8 bases from J, with 21 bases between. The CDR3 consists of 16 residues. CDR3 sequence: CATSRKTGNPQGGYTF. The CDR3 DNA reads as TGTGCCACCAGCAGAAAAACAGGGAACCCTCAAGGGGGCTACACCTTC.

The chain links TRBV27 to TRBJ1-5; 7 nucleotides line up with TRBD1. V was pared by 6 bases and J by 0 bases, with 8 bases of the junction left unmatched. This CDR3 has 16 amino acids. The germline gives CDR1 MNHEY, CDR2 SMNVEV (reference sequence). As DNA, the CDR3 is TGTGCCAGCAGCCCAACCGGGACAGTTAGCAATCAGCCCCAGCATTTT. Residues: CASSPTGTVSNQPQHF.

To note about this clone: Other DNA sequences in the sample encode the same CDR3. In DNA form, the CDR3 reads TGTGCCAGCTCGAGGGGGGAAAACACTGAAGCTTTCTTT. This codes for CASSRGENTEAFF. The gene calls are TRBV18 and TRBJ1-1, with D possibly TRBD1 on 6 matching bases. CDR3 length: 13 amino acids. V dropped 6 bases and J dropped 2 bases, with 10 bases sitting between them. Germline V gene sequence: CDR1 KGHSH, CDR2 LQKENI. Supplemented by reference TRBV18 and TRBJ1-1, the full variable domain reads NAGVMQNPRHLVRRRGQEARLRCSPMKGHSHVYWYRQLPEEGLKFMVYLQKENIIDESGMPKERFSAEFPKEGPSILRIQQVVRGDSAAYFCASSRGENTEAFFGQGTRLTVV.

This chain links TRBV6-5 with TRBJ2-1; no clear D. V was trimmed by 2 bases and J by 0 bases, leaving 11 bases between them. Germline lookup yields CDR1 MNHEY and CDR2 SVGAGI. The CDR3 loop spans 16 amino acids. CDR3 DNA: TGTGCCAGCAGTTACAGGACGAGCAGCTCCTACAATGAGCAGTTCTTC. Translating gives CASSYRTSSSYNEQFF.

The table lists this clone with a count of one. The chain couples TRBV9 to TRBJ1-5, with TRBD1 as a possible D gene (5 bases). Germline V CDR1 and CDR2: SGDLS, YYNGEE. V lost 4 bases and J 7 bases, leaving 18 bases between the germline ends. This CDR3 is 15 amino acids long. CDR3 nucleotide sequence: TGTGCCAGCAGCCCCCAGGGCCAGGTTGGGCAGCCCCAGCATTTT. It codes for CASSPQGQVGQPQHF. Looking up the rest from reference TRBV9 and TRBJ1-5 gives the full variable domain: DSGVTQTPKHLITATGQRVTLRCSPRSGDLSVYWYQQSLDQGLQFLIQYYNGEERAKGNILERFSAQQFPDLHSELNLSSLELGDSALYFCASSPQGQVGQPQHFGDGTRLSIL.

This clone was observed a few times. V gene TRBV30 combines with J gene TRBJ1-1; 8 nucleotides align to TRBD1. Trimming removed 8 bases from V and 0 bases from J; junction bases left unmatched: 2. The CDR3 contains 12 residues. Germline CDR1 is GTSNPN and CDR2 is SVGIG (reference sequence). CDR3 DNA: TGTGCCCGACAGGGGATGAACACTGAAGCTTTCTTT. It encodes CARQGMNTEAFF.

CDR3 amino acids: CASTSGQAGTPDTQYF. CDR3 in DNA: TGTGCCAGCACCAGTGGGCAGGCTGGGACACCAGATACGCAGTATTTT. V gene TRBV7-8 combines with J gene TRBJ2-3, with D perhaps TRBD1 (6 bases). Germline V lookup: CDR1 SGHVS, CDR2 FQNEAQ. CDR3 length: 16 amino acids. Trimming left V 7 bases short and J 4 bases short, with 21 bases between. The whole variable domain, filled in from reference TRBV7-8 and TRBJ2-3, reads GAGVSQSPRYKVAKRGQDVALRCDPISGHVSLFWYQQALGQGPEFLTYFQNEAQLDKSGLPSDRFFAERPEGSVSTLKIQRTQQEDSAVYLCASTSGQAGTPDTQYFGPGTRLTVL.